Listed here is a single T cell receptor (beta chain). As yet, its antigen is unknown. V dropped 7 bases and J dropped 5; count of bases not matched to a gene: 9. The CDR3 totals 14 residues. Germline V gene sequence: CDR1 MNHEY, CDR2 SVGAGI. The sample is drawn from a study of regulatory and conventional T cells in RAG deficiency. Blood CD4+ CD25-high CD127-low regulatory T cells supplied the genomic DNA template. Broader study findings: Shorter CDR3s in all patient subsets; >75% Treg-Tconv overlap in Omenn. RAG-deficient patients showed markedly lower Shannon entropy and higher Simpson indices than control T-cell subsets.

The table came from immunoSEQ multiplex PCR; TCRdb's copy has only in-frame clones and leaves some out. The repertoire includes approximately 3,000 clones, 90% to 95% of them detected once, and more than 8% sits in the top ten. The sample was also reused in another study, on regulatory T cells. As reported in that work: Amplification used 52 TRBV primers and 13 TRBJ primers. In patients, unique TRB V-J pairs were restricted and V/J usage skewed, especially in Tregs.

The sample was CD4+ Tregs sorted from blood. The V gene is TRBV6-5, the J gene TRBJ2-5, with TRBD2 matching over 8 bases. The receptor's source is a human donor in good health. In DNA form, the CDR3 reads TGTGCCAGCAAGACTGGACTAGCCGGGGAGACCCAGTACTTC. It encodes CASKTGLAGETQYF.